This section outlines one T cell receptor beta chain sequence together with its context. This CDR3 is 14 amino acids long. V was clipped by 7 bases and J by 4 bases, with 16 bases between them. CDR1 is SEHNR, CDR2 FQNEAQ, per germline (reference sequence). This sample is part of a study of blood T cell repertoires in COVID-19. Turning to the study itself: T cells, B-cell-depleted T cells, or PBMCs provided the cDNA or gDNA that served as material.

Here immunoSEQ multiplex PCR was the method, and the copy in TCRdb shows in-frame clones only, minus some. The table includes some 83,000 clones, approximately 80% detected once. The chain couples TRBV7-9 to TRBJ1-2; D is possibly TRBD1 (5 bases). The TCR was taken from a man older than 75 with acute or convalescent COVID-19. Sequencing was performed on peripheral blood. In DNA, the CDR3 is TGTGCCAGCACCCTAGGGGTCTCGGGCTATGGCTACACCTTC. Protein sequence: CASTLGVSGYGYTF. Full variable domain (rest looked up from reference TRBV7-9 and TRBJ1-2): DTGVSQNPRHKITKRGQNVTFRCDPISEHNRLYWYRQTLGQGPEFLTYFQNEAQLEKSRLLSDRFSAERPKGSFSTLEIQRTEQGDSAMYLCASTLGVSGYGYTFGSGTRLTVV.